The clone carrying this TCR beta chain was recorded many times. A second PCR, run for roughly 7 to 12 cycles, used a sample-barcoded 5' primer plus a J-beta primer mix. TCRdb redid the calling of the 5' RACE reads with MiXCR, one entry per CDR3 protein. Of around 1,600,000 distinct CDR3 sequences listed, roughly 43% are singletons. The sample is drawn from a study of blood T cells in healthy people across ages. Turning to the study itself: Template switching captured about one barcoded beta molecule per two T cells.

Per sample, no less than 5 micrograms of total RNA were extracted. The CDR3 length is 12 residues. The V end was cut by 0 bases, the J end by 5 bases, with 4 bases between. CDR1 LNHNV and CDR2 YYDKDF come from the germline V gene (reference sequence). The sample was blood. This sequence joins TRBV15 and TRBJ1-2; D not resolved. This clonotype was obtained from a woman aged 18-35 years in good health. CDR3 nucleotides: TGTGCCACCAGCAGAGATGGATATGGCTACACCTTC. Amino acids: CATSRDGYGYTF.